These 28 T cell receptor beta chains originate from one sample sequenced in a study of cytomegalovirus exposure and HLA in healthy donors. Data came from immunoSEQ multiplex PCR; TCRdb stores just in-frame clones and leaves some out. The sample holds 200,000 to 250,000 clones; roughly 84% are singletons and the top ten take 2% to 2.5%. Sequencing used PBMCs. These receptors were taken from a woman between 18 and 29 years old in good health and CMV-seropositive.

The rearrangement uses TRBV7-3 and TRBJ1-1; a weak D match, TRBD1 (6 bases). Germline CDR1 reads SGHTA; CDR2 reads FQGTGA. The ends were cut back, 4 bases at V and 0 bases at J, with 6 bases in the middle. The CDR3 covers 13 residues. CDR3 region: CASSWTVNTEAFF. CDR3 DNA: TGTGCCAGCAGCTGGACAGTGAACACTGAAGCTTTCTTT.

This chain joins TRBV28 and TRBJ1-5; no firm D call. Germline-derived CDR1 and CDR2 are MDHEN and SYDVKM. The CDR3 runs to 12 residues. V was pared by 1 base and J by 9 bases, with 7 bases between. CDR3 sequence reads: CASSLYSLPQHF. The CDR3 DNA is TGTGCCAGCAGTTTATATTCGTTGCCCCAGCATTTT.

The V and J genes are TRBV10-3 and TRBJ2-7; 7 bases agree with TRBD2. This CDR3 contains 13 residues. V gave up 6 bases and J gave up 0 bases; unmatched junction bases: 2. Germline lookup yields CDR1 ENHRY and CDR2 SYGVKD. Here the CDR3 DNA reads TGTGCCATCAGAGGCGGGAGCTCCTACGAGCAGTACTTC. Its translation: CAIRGGSSYEQYF.

With regard to this clone: The sample carries other DNA sequences with the same CDR3. V and J are TRBV27 and TRBJ1-5; weak D call: TRBD1 (5 bases). The germline V gene encodes CDR1 MNHEY and CDR2 SMNVEV (reference sequence). The CDR3 loop spans 13 amino acids. V lost 0 bases, J lost 7 bases, and 7 bases lay in between. CDR3: CASSLSGAQPQHF. The CDR3 DNA sequence: TGTGCCAGCAGTTTATCAGGGGCCCAGCCCCAGCATTTT.

This sequence joins TRBV2 and TRBJ2-1; 7 positions agree with TRBD2. The CDR3 consists of 14 residues. Trimming took 7 bases from V and 0 from J; bases not matched to a gene: 3. From germline, CDR1 is SNHLY and CDR2 FYNNEI. The CDR3 loop reads CASTSGVSYNEQFF. CDR3 DNA sequence: TGTGCCAGCACGAGCGGGGTCTCCTACAATGAGCAGTTCTTC.

The rearrangement uses TRBV6-5 and TRBJ2-7; 9 nucleotides match TRBD1. Germline trimming cut 5 bases from V and 4 bases from J; bases unmatched to any gene: 6. Germline V gene lookup returns CDR1 MNHEY and CDR2 SVGAGI. The CDR3 is made up of 14 amino acids. The DNA for the CDR3 is TGTGCCAGCAGTCCGGGACAGGGTAATTACGAGCAGTACTTC. Translation: CASSPGQGNYEQYF.

The rearrangement links TRBV28 to TRBJ1-5; D may be TRBD1 (5 bases). Trimming took off 3 bases at V and 16 bases at J, with 16 bases between the two ends. The CDR3 totals 12 residues. Germline V CDR1 and CDR2: MDHEN, SYDVKM. The CDR3 DNA reads TGTGCCAGCAGTTTTCCCCTGACAGTCCCCCATTTT. It codes for CASSFPLTVPHF.

V usage is TRBV7-2 and J usage is TRBJ2-7; 7 nucleotides line up with TRBD2. The V segment lost 1 base and the J segment 5 bases; nucleotides outside the gene matches: 2. The CDR3 sequence is 13 residues long. Germline loops: CDR1 SGHTA, CDR2 FQGNSA. The CDR3 protein is CASSLGLADEQYF. In DNA form, the CDR3 reads TGTGCCAGCAGCTTAGGCCTAGCGGACGAGCAGTACTTC.

Comments on this clone: At one end, the junction sequence differs from germline, possibly due to a read error. The chain carries TRBV10-3 and TRBJ2-3, with D possibly being TRBD2 (6 bases). This CDR3 region has 13 residues. The germline V gene has CDR1 ENHRY and CDR2 SYGVKD. The CDR3 is CSMGGSSSGTQYF. The CDR3 DNA reads TGTTCCATGGGGGGATCCTCATCCGGTACGCAGTATTTT.

The chain links TRBV4-1 to TRBJ1-5; 10 nucleotides align to TRBD1. The CDR3 consists of 18 residues. V was clipped by 4 bases and J by 7 bases; unmatched bases: 16. Germline V gives CDR1 MGHRA, CDR2 YSYEKL. CDR3 DNA sequence: TGCGCCAGCAGCCTCCACCCCCCCGGGACAGGGGAACGGCAGCCCCAGCATTTT. Translation: CASSLHPPGTGERQPQHF.

The gene calls are TRBV5-4 and TRBJ2-1; D not resolved. Germline CDR1 and CDR2: SGHNT and YYREEE (reference sequence). V was pared by 0 bases and J by 6 bases, with 7 bases between. The CDR3 sequence is 13 residues long. The CDR3 DNA is TGTGCCAGCAGCTTGGGACTCTTCAATGAGCAGTTCTTC. Amino acids: CASSLGLFNEQFF.

The J gene is TRBJ1-5, the V gene TRBV30; D remains unclear. This CDR3 is 14 amino acids long. With 1 base removed from V and 4 bases from J, the gap between germline ends came to 11 bases. Germline assignment: CDR1 GTSNPN and CDR2 SVGIG (reference sequence). The CDR3 is CAWSDTTSNQPQHF. CDR3 DNA sequence: TGTGCCTGGAGTGATACCACTTCAAATCAGCCCCAGCATTTT.

The chain joins TRBV27 to TRBJ2-1; D gene uncertain. The CDR3 is 14 residues long. From germline, CDR1 is MNHEY and CDR2 SMNVEV (reference sequence). V lost 4 bases to trimming and J lost 2 bases, with 9 bases between them. CDR3 region: CASSYDLTYNEQFF. The CDR3 coding sequence is TGTGCCAGCAGTTATGACTTAACCTACAATGAGCAGTTCTTC.

The chain has TRBV27 and TRBJ1-2; a weak D match, TRBD1 (6 bases). The V and J ends lost 5 bases and 3 bases respectively, with 19 bases between them. Germline values: CDR1 MNHEY, CDR2 SMNVEV (reference sequence). This CDR3 comprises 16 residues. This CDR3 reads CASSPATGRAHYGYTF. The CDR3, as DNA: TGTGCCAGCAGTCCAGCGACAGGTAGGGCACACTATGGCTACACCTTC.

The chain carries TRBV5-6 and TRBJ1-5; D gene uncertain. The ends were cut back, 1 base at V and 7 bases at J, with 12 bases in the middle. This CDR3 has 14 amino acids. In germline, CDR1 is SGHDT, CDR2 YYEEEE. The CDR3 coding sequence is TGTGCCAGCAGCTTGTTCCAGGAAAAGCAGCCCCAGCATTTT. Its protein product is CASSLFQEKQPQHF.

The genes are TRBV11-2 and TRBJ1-4; 8 bases agree with TRBD1. The CDR3 is 13 residues long. The germline V gene encodes CDR1 SGHAT and CDR2 FQNNGV. V was pared by 8 bases and J by 8 bases, with 7 bases of the junction left unmatched. As DNA, the CDR3 is TGTGCCAGCGCGAGACAGGGGACAGAAAAACTGTTTTTT. This encodes CASARQGTEKLFF.

The chain couples TRBV7-2 to TRBJ2-7; 9 bases are shared with TRBD2. This CDR3 is built from 15 residues. Germline-derived CDR1 and CDR2 are SGHTA and FQGNSA. The junction had 5 bases not matched to a gene; V was cut back by 5 bases and J by 0 bases. As DNA, the CDR3 is TGTGCCAGCAGCGCCTTTAGCGGGAGCTCCTACGAGCAGTACTTC. Protein product: CASSAFSGSSYEQYF. The entire variable domain, with the rest obtained from reference TRBV7-2 and TRBJ2-7, is as follows: GAGVSQSPSNKVTEKGKDVELRCDPISGHTALYWYRQSLGQGLEFLIYFQGNSAPDKSGLPSDRFSAERTGGSVSTLTIQRTQQEDSAVYLCASSAFSGSSYEQYFGPGTRLTVT.

V usage is TRBV6-1 and J usage is TRBJ2-7; D unclear. The V end lost 3 bases, the J end lost 4 bases, and 10 bases lay between the germline ends. This CDR3 is 13 amino acids long. In germline, CDR1 is MNHNS, CDR2 SASEGT. CDR3 region: CASSDMAGYEQYF. CDR3 nucleotide sequence: TGTGCCAGCAGTGATATGGCCGGGTACGAGCAGTACTTC.

This clone occurred a few times. This chain connects TRBV6-5 to TRBJ1-5; a weak D match, TRBD1 (6 bases). CDR1 is MNHEY, CDR2 SVGAGI, per germline. V lost 6 bases and J 6 bases, leaving 15 bases between the germline ends. The CDR3 sequence is 14 residues long. CDR3 loop: CASSLRGTGQPQHF. The CDR3 nucleotides are TGTGCCAGCAGCCTGAGGGGGACGGGTCAGCCCCAGCATTTT.

The rearrangement links TRBV28 to TRBJ2-1; 7 positions match TRBD1. This CDR3 is built from 13 residues. The germline V gene encodes CDR1 MDHEN and CDR2 SYDVKM. The ends lost 6 bases at V and 6 bases at J; junction bases unmatched: 5. CDR3 bases: TGTGCCAGCAGCCCGGACAGGTTCAATGAGCAGTTCTTC. Translation gives CASSPDRFNEQFF.

The rearrangement uses TRBV30 and TRBJ1-3; 7 bases line up with TRBD1. The length of the CDR3 is 14 residues. CDR1 is GTSNPN, CDR2 SVGIG, per germline (reference sequence). The V and J ends lost 0 bases and 5 bases, in that order; junction bases with no gene match: 4. CDR3 sequence reads: CAWSVRQGRNTIYF. The CDR3 DNA follows: TGTGCCTGGAGTGTACGACAGGGCAGAAACACCATATATTTT. Looking up the rest from reference TRBV30 and TRBJ1-3 gives the full variable domain: SQTIHQWPATLVQPVGSPLSLECTVEGTSNPNLYWYRQAAGRGLQLLFYSVGIGQISSEVPQNLSASRPQDRQFILSSKKLLLSDSGFYLCAWSVRQGRNTIYFGEGSWLTVV.

The chain joins TRBV19 to TRBJ1-5, with D perhaps TRBD1 (5 bases). The CDR3 totals 15 residues. Germline V gives CDR1 LNHDA, CDR2 SQIVND (reference sequence). V lost 6 bases and J lost 3, with 15 bases in between. The CDR3 sequence: CASRIAGGTNQPQHF. DNA for the CDR3: TGTGCCAGTAGGATTGCGGGGGGGACCAATCAGCCCCAGCATTTT.

The V call is TRBV6-6, the J call TRBJ2-7; a weak D match, TRBD1 (6 bases). Trimming took 8 bases from V and 4 from J, leaving 21 bases between them. Germline loops: CDR1 MNHNY, CDR2 SVGAGI (reference sequence). The CDR3 length is 15 residues. CDR3 in amino acids: CASRYTGLSEYEQYF. For the CDR3, the DNA is TGTGCCAGCCGATATACAGGGTTGTCTGAGTACGAGCAGTACTTC.

Of note for this clone: Distinct nucleotide sequences in the sample also encode this CDR3. This rearrangement joins TRBV9 to TRBJ2-7; 7 bases are shared with TRBD2. V trimming: 3 bases; J trimming: 0 bases; junction bases outside the gene matches: 3. Germline V lookup: CDR1 SGDLS, CDR2 YYNGEE. The CDR3 length is 14 residues. The chain's CDR3 is CASSAGGSSYEQYF. The CDR3 nucleotides are TGTGCCAGCAGCGCGGGGGGTAGCTCCTACGAGCAGTACTTC.

The chain is built from TRBV6-1 and TRBJ2-7; D perhaps matches TRBD2 (6 bases). The CDR3 runs to 14 residues. Germline assignment: CDR1 MNHNS and CDR2 SASEGT. Trimming removed 4 bases from V and 3 bases from J, with 13 bases in between. The CDR3 nucleotides are TGTGCCAGCAGTGGGACCGGGAGCGTCTACGAGCAGTACTTC. It yields the protein CASSGTGSVYEQYF.

The V gene is TRBV13, the J gene TRBJ2-1; D is undetermined. The CDR3 is made up of 15 amino acids. The V gene lost 4 bases and the J gene lost 0 bases, with 10 bases spanning the gap. The germline V gene has CDR1 PRHDT and CDR2 FYEKMQ (reference sequence). This chain's CDR3 is CASSSRSSSYNEQFF. The CDR3 DNA reads TGTGCCAGCAGCTCCCGGAGTAGCTCCTACAATGAGCAGTTCTTC. Filled out from reference TRBV13 and TRBJ2-1, the complete variable domain reads AAGVIQSPRHLIKEKRETATLKCYPIPRHDTVYWYQQGPGQDPQFLISFYEKMQSDKGSIPDRFSAQQFSDYHSELNMSSLELGDSALYFCASSSRSSSYNEQFFGPGTRLTVL.

This chain connects TRBV11-3 to TRBJ1-1; D possibly corresponds to TRBD1 (5 bases). The germline gives CDR1 SGHNT, CDR2 YENEEA. The CDR3 is 14 residues long. V shed 0 bases and J shed 3 bases, with 8 bases lying between them. Written as DNA, the CDR3 is TGTGCCAGCAGCTTAGAGGGCAGGGACACTGAAGCTTTCTTT. Translated, it gives CASSLEGRDTEAFF.

V gene TRBV11-2 combines with J gene TRBJ2-7; TRBD2 aligns across 12 bases. This CDR3 is built from 17 residues. V lost 1 base to trimming and J lost 2 bases; unmatched junction nucleotides: 6. Germline V CDR1 and CDR2: SGHAT, FQNNGV. The chain's CDR3 is CASSLAKLAGGPYEQYF. The CDR3 nucleotides are TGTGCCAGCAGCTTAGCTAAACTAGCGGGAGGACCCTACGAGCAGTACTTC.